Each of the 4 T cell receptor beta chains below was sequenced from the same sample in a study of blood T cell repertoires in COVID-19. Assay: immunoSEQ multiplex PCR; the TCRdb copy retains only in-frame clones and omits some. This table holds over 40,000 clones, about nine tenths found once. Material for sequencing was peripheral blood. All receptors derive from a man of 80 years or more with acute or convalescent COVID-19.

This chain uses TRBV6-5 with TRBJ1-1; D remains unclear. V was cut by 2 bases and J by 5 bases, with 9 bases left in between. This CDR3 has 13 residues. The V gene's germline CDR1 is MNHEY and CDR2 SVGAGI. The CDR3 bases are TGTGCCAGCAGTTACACGACGGGGACTGAAGCTTTCTTT. Translating it yields CASSYTTGTEAFF.

The chain is built from TRBV19 and TRBJ2-1; 12 bases fit TRBD2. CDR3 length: 16 residues. Germline CDR1 LNHDA, CDR2 SQIVND (reference sequence). V dropped 4 bases and J dropped 7; count of bases not matched to a gene: 8. The DNA for the CDR3 is TGTGCCAGTAGTAAGCTAGCGGGGGGGCCGTGGAATGAGCAGTTCTTC. Translating it yields CASSKLAGGPWNEQFF.

CDR3 sequence reads: CAWSVAVNTEAFF. In DNA, the CDR3 is TGTGCCTGGAGTGTTGCGGTGAACACTGAAGCTTTCTTT. This sequence joins TRBV30 and TRBJ1-1; no definite D call. CDR1 GTSNPN and CDR2 SVGIG come from the germline V gene (reference sequence). Trimming shortened V by 0 bases and J by 0 bases, and 5 bases separated the two germline ends. The CDR3 extends over 13 amino acids.

V is TRBV6-5 and J is TRBJ2-1, with TRBD2 identical over 9 bases. This CDR3 comprises 16 residues. Per germline, CDR1 MNHEY and CDR2 SVGAGI. J lost 5 bases, V lost 0 bases, and 5 bases had no gene match. CDR3 sequence reads: CASSYSGGGVNNEQFF. The CDR3 DNA is TGTGCCAGCAGTTACTCCGGCGGGGGGGTAAACAATGAGCAGTTCTTC.